This T cell receptor (beta chain) was documented in a study of T cell responses to AZD1222 COVID-19 vaccine. Study summary: Second-dose recipients at about 4 or about 12 weeks were treated as one pooled group.

Study outcomes and limitations: The study found vaccine-associated CD4 TCRs spanning spike, dominant at 160-218 and 743-854. Sampling captured repertoires only after the peak T cell response.

Sequencing was performed with immunoSEQ multiplex PCR; in TCRdb, only in-frame clones are kept and a portion is missing. The repertoire holds some 150,000 clones, with more than 75% as singletons. Concerning this clone: Its antigen is still unknown.

The CDR3 covers 13 residues. The germline gives CDR1 MNHEY, CDR2 SVGEGT. V was clipped by 5 bases and J by 0 bases, with 5 bases between them. The V call is TRBV6-2 or TRBV6-3, the J call TRBJ1-3; D gene unclear. The source is an adult in good health. Source: peripheral blood, taken on day 0 of AZD1222 vaccination. The chain's CDR3 is CASSPYSGNTIYF. The CDR3, as DNA: TGTGCCAGCAGTCCCTACTCTGGAAACACCATATATTTT.